These 19 T cell receptor beta chains were all obtained from the same sample, sequenced in a study of shared clonotypes between healthy human individuals (dated by TCRdb to about 2020). The library was produced with the immunoSEQ multiplex PCR assay. Sourced from immuneACCESS, this table was stored by TCRdb with only in-frame sequences that have V and J called. A share of the clones is absent; for the studies checked, an unresolved V gene accounts for under half, and the remainder has no known explanation. The sample profile shows about 2,500,000 clones; approximately 90% of them were found once. The ten largest clones represent around 0.14% of the sample. Sequencing input: naive CD4+ T cells sorted from blood. This specimen's cell subset or site label, per the study, means: CD45RA+ positively selected. These receptors all stem from a man younger than 35 in good health.

The chain links TRBV2 to TRBJ2-3; D may correspond to TRBD1 or TRBD2 (5 bases each). The CDR3 is made up of 13 amino acids. Per germline, CDR1 SNHLY and CDR2 FYNNEI. Trimming stripped 3 bases from V and 6 bases from J, with 10 bases between. Here the CDR3 reads CASSDAWGDTQYF. CDR3 DNA sequence: TGTGCCAGCAGTGACGCCTGGGGGGATACGCAGTATTTT.

The chain carries TRBV10-1 and TRBJ2-5; 7 nucleotides line up with TRBD2. This CDR3 is 15 amino acids long. V dropped 0 bases and J dropped 5; count of bases not matched to a gene: 6. The germline CDR1 and CDR2 sequences are WNHNN and SYGVQD (reference sequence). The CDR3 is CASSESGGGGETQYF. The DNA for the CDR3 is TGCGCCAGCAGTGAGTCCGGCGGGGGAGGTGAGACCCAGTACTTC.

The chain recombines TRBV6-1 with TRBJ1-2, with D possibly TRBD1 on 6 matching bases. Trimming took off 2 bases at V and 8 bases at J, with 15 bases between the two ends. Germline values: CDR1 MNHNS, CDR2 SASEGT. This CDR3 comprises 14 residues. Here the CDR3 reads CASSEMEGTKGYTF. DNA of the CDR3: TGTGCCAGCAGTGAAATGGAGGGGACAAAGGGCTACACCTTC.

The chain joins TRBV11-2 to TRBJ1-2; D is uncertain. This CDR3 is built from 14 residues. V lost 5 bases, J lost 0 bases, and 10 bases lay in between. Germline values: CDR1 SGHAT, CDR2 FQNNGV. The CDR3 loop reads CASSPWTSNYGYTF. The CDR3 DNA sequence: TGTGCCAGCAGCCCCTGGACGTCTAACTATGGCTACACCTTC. Together with reference TRBV11-2 and TRBJ1-2, the CDR3 gives the full variable domain: EAGVAQSPRYKIIEKRQSVAFWCNPISGHATLYWYQQILGQGPKLLIQFQNNGVVDDSQLPKDRFSAERLKGVDSTLKIQPAKLEDSAVYLCASSPWTSNYGYTFGSGTRLTVV.

The V call is TRBV30, the J call TRBJ2-5; no definite D call. V was shortened by 3 bases and J by 5 bases, with 10 bases between the two germline ends. CDR1 and CDR2 (germline): GTSNPN, SVGIG (reference sequence). The CDR3 is 12 amino acids. The CDR3 sequence is CAWRGLRETQYF. CDR3 DNA sequence: TGTGCCTGGAGAGGGCTTAGGGAGACCCAGTACTTC.

The V call is TRBV18, the J call TRBJ1-5, with no clear D. Germline V gives CDR1 KGHSH, CDR2 LQKENI. The CDR3 has 17 residues. Trimming left V 2 bases short and J 0 bases short, with 14 bases between. CDR3 bases: TGTGCCAGCTCACCAATGTCGATCGGCTATAGCAATCAGCCCCAGCATTTT. As protein: CASSPMSIGYSNQPQHF.

This clone was picked up a small number of times. The V gene is TRBV2, the J gene TRBJ2-6; no firm D call. Germline loops: CDR1 SNHLY, CDR2 FYNNEI. The CDR3 runs to 13 residues. The V end was cut by 6 bases, the J end by 4 bases, with 7 bases between. This CDR3 reads CASRTTGANVLTF. CDR3 nucleotide sequence: TGTGCCAGCAGAACGACAGGGGCCAACGTCCTGACTTTC.

The J gene is TRBJ2-4, the V gene TRBV5-6; 9 bases are a match to TRBD1. The CDR3 consists of 16 residues. Unmatched junction bases numbered 8, after V lost 4 bases and J lost 3 bases. Germline values: CDR1 SGHDT, CDR2 YYEEEE. CDR3 sequence: CASSLWDRAGKNIQYF. DNA of the CDR3: TGTGCCAGCAGCCTATGGGACAGGGCGGGCAAAAACATTCAGTACTTC.

CDR3 protein: CASSPLGLAGGSGSYEQYF. The CDR3 DNA reads as TGTGCCAGCAGCCCGCTCGGACTAGCGGGAGGGTCGGGCTCCTACGAGCAGTACTTC. The V call is TRBV11-2, the J call TRBJ2-7, with 15 bases aligning to TRBD2. The CDR3 is 19 residues long. The V gene end was trimmed by 5 bases and the J gene end by 0 bases; junction bases not matched to a gene: 11. Germline CDR1 SGHAT, CDR2 FQNNGV. The variable domain in full, with the rest retrieved from reference TRBV11-2 and TRBJ2-7, is EAGVAQSPRYKIIEKRQSVAFWCNPISGHATLYWYQQILGQGPKLLIQFQNNGVVDDSQLPKDRFSAERLKGVDSTLKIQPAKLEDSAVYLCASSPLGLAGGSGSYEQYFGPGTRLTVT.

This clone appeared once. The chain combines TRBV6-1 with TRBJ1-6, with D unclear. This CDR3 contains 16 residues. Germline V CDR1 and CDR2: MNHNS, SASEGT. Trimming took off 2 bases at V and 0 bases at J, with 8 bases between the two ends. The CDR3: CASSELQTSYNSPLHF. CDR3 DNA sequence: TGTGCCAGCAGTGAACTCCAGACCTCCTATAATTCACCCCTCCACTTT.

As regards this clone: In the same sample, other DNA sequences code for this CDR3. CDR3 coding DNA: TGTGCCAGCAGTGAAGCGGGACAGATCTCTGGAAACACCATATATTTT. Protein: CASSEAGQISGNTIYF. J is TRBJ1-3 and V is TRBV6-1; 7 nucleotides align to TRBD1. With 0 bases clipped from V and 0 bases from J, the junction kept 2 bases outside the gene matches. Germline V CDR1 and CDR2: MNHNS, SASEGT. The CDR3 is made up of 16 amino acids.

The chain has TRBV19 and TRBJ1-1; 7 bases line up with TRBD1. Losses at the gene ends were 4 bases for V and 5 bases for J; bases not matched to a gene: 7. The CDR3 is 14 residues long. Per the germline V gene, CDR1 is LNHDA and CDR2 is SQIVND (reference sequence). CDR3 nucleotide sequence: TGTGCCAGTAGTACCGGACAGGAATGGACTGAAGCTTTCTTT. Its translation: CASSTGQEWTEAFF.

CDR3 nucleotides: TGCGCCAGCAGTGACCCGGGGGGGCCCAGCACAGATACGCAGTATTTT. Residues: CASSDPGGPSTDTQYF. The chain couples TRBV10-1 to TRBJ2-3; 8 bases are a match to TRBD2. V lost 3 bases to trimming and J lost 0 bases; unmatched junction nucleotides: 5. The V gene's germline CDR1 is WNHNN and CDR2 SYGVQD (reference sequence). The CDR3 runs to 16 residues.

The gene calls are TRBV18 and TRBJ1-5; D might be TRBD1 (6 bases). V gave up 6 bases and J gave up 0 bases, with 21 bases separating them. The CDR3 has 18 amino acids. CDR1 is KGHSH, CDR2 LQKENI, per germline. CDR3 sequence: CASSHTGGGIDSNQPQHF. CDR3 in DNA: TGTGCCAGCTCCCACACGGGGGGGGGCATCGATAGCAATCAGCCCCAGCATTTT.

The chain has TRBV5-8 and TRBJ2-1; a weak D match, TRBD2 (6 bases). This CDR3 spans 14 amino acids. Trimming shortened V by 0 bases and J by 8 bases, and 12 bases separated the two germline ends. Germline V gene lookup returns CDR1 SGHTS and CDR2 YDEGEE. CDR3 bases: TGTGCCAGCAGCTTGGAACCACCTAGCGATGAGCAGTTCTTC. This sequence encodes CASSLEPPSDEQFF.

The chain uses TRBV5-8 and TRBJ2-3, with D unclear. Germline V gene data show CDR1 as SGHTS and CDR2 as YDEGEE. V was cut by 0 bases and J by 2 bases, with 16 bases left in between. The length of the CDR3 is 17 residues. The CDR3 nucleotides read TGTGCCAGCAGCTTGGGTGCTCGGGCCCACTCCACAGATACGCAGTATTTT. Protein product: CASSLGARAHSTDTQYF. Supplemented by reference TRBV5-8 and TRBJ2-3, the full variable domain reads EAGVTQSPTHLIKTRGQQATLRCSPISGHTSVYWYQQALGLGLQFLLWYDEGEERNRGNFPPRFSGRQFPNYSSELNVNALELEDSALYLCASSLGARAHSTDTQYFGPGTRLTVL.

This clone was detected a few times. The gene calls are TRBV30 and TRBJ1-2, with D perhaps TRBD1 (5 bases). CDR1 and CDR2 (germline): GTSNPN, SVGIG (reference sequence). Trimming left V 2 bases short and J 4 bases short, with 14 bases between. This CDR3 is 14 amino acids long. CDR3: CAWSNPGRSYGYTF. CDR3 sequence (DNA): TGTGCCTGGAGTAACCCAGGGAGGAGCTATGGCTACACCTTC.

The chain couples TRBV9 to TRBJ2-6; D may be TRBD1 (7 bases). Germline CDR1 reads SGDLS; CDR2 reads YYNGEE. V was clipped by 6 bases and J by 0 bases, with 19 bases between them. The CDR3 length is 18 residues. As DNA, the CDR3 is TGTGCCAGCACGACTAGGGGGCAGGAATCCTCTGGGGCCAACGTCCTGACTTTC. Translating gives CASTTRGQESSGANVLTF.

This chain connects TRBV27 to TRBJ2-2, with TRBD2 matching 8 bases. The CDR3 is 15 residues long. V gave up 5 bases and J gave up 4 bases; unmatched junction bases: 6. Germline CDR1 reads MNHEY; CDR2 reads SMNVEV (reference sequence). CDR3 residues: CASSPLAGLTGELFF. CDR3 sequence (DNA): TGTGCCAGCAGTCCTTTAGCGGGACTCACCGGGGAGCTGTTTTTT.